This T cell receptor (beta chain) comes out of a study of blood T cell repertoires in COVID-19. As for the study in general: Samples representing acute and convalescent COVID-19 were sourced from the United States, Italy and Spain. Sources were T cells, B-cell-depleted T cells, or PBMCs; the material itself was cDNA or gDNA.

CDR3 size: 14 residues. Trimming removed 5 bases at V and 5 bases at J, with 13 bases between. Germline CDR1 SGHVS, CDR2 FQNEAQ. Here immunoSEQ multiplex PCR was the method, and the copy in TCRdb shows in-frame clones only, minus some. The sample consists of 130,000 or so clones, about 86% of them appearing once. The sample comprised peripheral blood. The chain uses TRBV7-8 and TRBJ1-5; tentative D call: TRBD1 (5 bases). The TCR sequence derives from an elderly man with active or convalescent COVID-19. CDR3 residues: CASSRGTLHQPQHF. In DNA form, the CDR3 reads TGTGCCAGCAGCCGGGGGACTCTCCATCAGCCCCAGCATTTT.